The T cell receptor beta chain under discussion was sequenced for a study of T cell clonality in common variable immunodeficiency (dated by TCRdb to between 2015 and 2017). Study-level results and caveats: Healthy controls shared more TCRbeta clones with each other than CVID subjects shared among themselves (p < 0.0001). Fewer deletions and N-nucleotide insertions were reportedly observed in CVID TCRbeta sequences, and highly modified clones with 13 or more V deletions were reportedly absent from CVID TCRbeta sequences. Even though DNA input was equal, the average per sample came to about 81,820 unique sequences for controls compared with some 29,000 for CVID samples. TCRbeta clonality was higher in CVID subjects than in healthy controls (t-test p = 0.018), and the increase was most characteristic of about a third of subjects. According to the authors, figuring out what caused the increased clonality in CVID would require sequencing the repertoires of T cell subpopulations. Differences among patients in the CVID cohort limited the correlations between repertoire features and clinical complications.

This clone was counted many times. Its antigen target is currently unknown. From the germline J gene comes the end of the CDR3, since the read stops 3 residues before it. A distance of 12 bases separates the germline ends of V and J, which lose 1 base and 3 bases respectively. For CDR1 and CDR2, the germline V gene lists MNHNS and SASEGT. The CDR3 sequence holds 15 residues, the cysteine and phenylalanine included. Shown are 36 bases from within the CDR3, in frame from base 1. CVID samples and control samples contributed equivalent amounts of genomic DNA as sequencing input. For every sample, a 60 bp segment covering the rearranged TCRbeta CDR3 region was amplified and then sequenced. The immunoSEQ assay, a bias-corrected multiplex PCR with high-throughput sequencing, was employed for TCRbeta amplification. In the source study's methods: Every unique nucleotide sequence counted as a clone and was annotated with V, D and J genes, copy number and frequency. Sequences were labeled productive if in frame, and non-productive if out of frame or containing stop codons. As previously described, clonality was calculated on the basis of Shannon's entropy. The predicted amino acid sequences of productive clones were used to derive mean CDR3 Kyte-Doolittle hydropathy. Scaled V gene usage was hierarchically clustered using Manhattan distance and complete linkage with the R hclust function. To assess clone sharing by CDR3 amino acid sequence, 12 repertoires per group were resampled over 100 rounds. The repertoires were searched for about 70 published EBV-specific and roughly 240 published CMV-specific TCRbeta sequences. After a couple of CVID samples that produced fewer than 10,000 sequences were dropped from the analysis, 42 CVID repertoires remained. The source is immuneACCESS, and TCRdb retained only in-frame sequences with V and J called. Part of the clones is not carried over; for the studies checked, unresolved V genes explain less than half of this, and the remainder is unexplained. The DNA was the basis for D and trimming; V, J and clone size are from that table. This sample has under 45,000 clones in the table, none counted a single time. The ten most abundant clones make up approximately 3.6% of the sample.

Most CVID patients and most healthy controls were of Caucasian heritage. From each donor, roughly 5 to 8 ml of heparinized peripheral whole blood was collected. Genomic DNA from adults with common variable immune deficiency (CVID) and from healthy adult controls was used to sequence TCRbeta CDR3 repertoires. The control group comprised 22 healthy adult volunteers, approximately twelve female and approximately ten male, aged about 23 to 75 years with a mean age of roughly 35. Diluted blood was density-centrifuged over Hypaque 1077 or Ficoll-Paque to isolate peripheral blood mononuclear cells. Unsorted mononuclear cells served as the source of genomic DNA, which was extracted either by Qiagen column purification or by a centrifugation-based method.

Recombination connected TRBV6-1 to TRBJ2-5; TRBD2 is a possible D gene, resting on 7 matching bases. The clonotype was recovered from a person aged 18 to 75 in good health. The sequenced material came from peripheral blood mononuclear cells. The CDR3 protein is CASSEGAGAEETQYF. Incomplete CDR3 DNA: TGTGCCAGCAGTGAAGGGGCGGGGGCCGAAGAGACC.